This T cell receptor beta chain comes out of a study of T cell repertoires in cytomegalovirus infection. CDR1 is SGHDT and CDR2 is YYEEEE in the germline V gene. The V end lost 1 base, the J end lost 8 bases, and 22 bases lay between the germline ends. This CDR3 has 17 residues. TCRdb itself ran the reads through MiXCR, one entry per CDR3 protein. Seen here are fewer than 300,000 distinct CDR3 sequences, roughly 25% observed once, and the top ten hold over 11%. The sequencing sample was made of PBMCs. The sequence was collected from a human donor in good health (CMV status not recorded). Some clones in this sample may be carry-over from other donors' samples. The chain joins TRBV5-6 to TRBJ2-1; D perhaps matches TRBD2 (6 bases). CDR3 sequence reads: CASSLRSGTQKVDEQFF. CDR3 DNA sequence: TGTGCCAGCAGCTTGAGGTCCGGGACTCAGAAAGTCGATGAGCAGTTCTTC.